This TCR beta chain emerged from a study of cytomegalovirus exposure and HLA in healthy donors. The PCR used 60 Vbeta and 13 Jbeta primers. Clones were read by immunoSEQ multiplex PCR, and TCRdb kept only the in-frame ones, dropping some. Found here are tens of thousands of clones; the top ten clones hold approximately 15%. With respect to this clone: No antigen is known for it.

Regarding the study as a whole: Earlier analysis looked at TCR beta V segments, and most were productive about 87% or about 30% of the time.

Input material: PBMCs. The receptor was derived from a man aged 50 to 60 in good health and CMV-seropositive.

The CDR3 coding sequence is TGTGCCAGCATCCGGACTAGCGGGAGGGAGTACGAGCAGTACTTC. This encodes CASIRTSGREYEQYF. The rearrangement links TRBV5-5 to TRBJ2-7, with 15 bases aligning to TRBD2. This CDR3 contains 15 residues. The junction had 5 bases not matched to a gene; V was cut back by 6 bases and J by 4 bases. Germline CDR1 and CDR2: SGHKS and YYEKEE (reference sequence).